This record covers a single T cell receptor (beta chain). As yet, its antigen is unknown. PCR employed 60 Vbeta and 13 Jbeta primers. The assay was immunoSEQ multiplex PCR, and TCRdb's table has in-frame clones only and misses some. The repertoire consists of approximately 210,000 clones, with 82% occurring once and the leading ten covering roughly 6%. The data belong to a study of cytomegalovirus exposure and HLA in healthy donors. Study-level results: CMV antigen specificity was confirmed in vitro for three CMV-associated chains. A few V segments could not be told apart, such as TRBV6-2 and TRBV6-3, and were left out. With later analysis, a missense DCLRE1C variant became linked to TCR beta V- and J-gene trimming. Earlier analysis found most TCR beta V segments productive about 90% or about 30% of the time.

The CDR3 runs to 16 residues. The junction had 12 bases not matched to a gene; V was cut back by 6 bases and J by 5 bases. Germline V gene data show CDR1 as MNHNY and CDR2 as SVGAGI (reference sequence). The rearrangement uses TRBV6-6 and TRBJ2-1, with TRBD2 matching over 8 bases. This receptor was identified in a man between 40 and 49 years old in good health and CMV-seropositive. Sequenced material: PBMCs. Here the CDR3 reads CASSLRSGLGNNEQFF. The CDR3, as DNA: TGTGCCAGCAGCCTCAGATCGGGACTAGGAAACAATGAGCAGTTCTTC.